This note documents a single T cell receptor beta chain sequence. The source of the sample is a study of blood T cell repertoires in COVID-19. Trimming pared 0 bases from V and 7 bases from J, leaving 10 bases between. The CDR3 has 15 amino acids. The germline CDR1 and CDR2 sequences are MNHEY and SVGEGT. Generated by immunoSEQ multiplex PCR, the TCRdb table keeps only in-frame clones and is missing some. The sample consists of around 400,000 clones, nearly 90% of them appearing once. The J gene is TRBJ1-6, the V gene TRBV6-2 or TRBV6-3, with D possibly TRBD1 on 6 matching bases. Sequencing was carried out using PBMCs or T cells enriched from blood (not recorded which). This TCR was sampled from a young woman who had been exposed to COVID-19. CDR3 sequence (DNA): TGTGCCAGCAGTTACTCGGCAGGGGACAATTCACCCCTCCACTTT. As protein: CASSYSAGDNSPLHF.